A selection of T cell receptor beta chains follows, all from one sample in a study of T cells in tuberculosis. The assay was immunoSEQ multiplex PCR, and TCRdb's table has in-frame clones only and misses some. The sample lists about 34,000 clones, approximately 93% seen once, with 10% to 12% in the top ten. The specimen was PBMCs, collected at tuberculosis diagnosis. The receptor set was obtained from an adult with tuberculosis. CDR3s include the opening cysteine and the closing phenylalanine or tryptophan. A D gene is named only where the DNA matches it firmly. Some rows have no size entry. The others give once, few or many, or a class for an expanded clone.

cdr3_length clone_size j_call v_call d_call cdr3_aa cdr3_nt
15 - TRBJ2-7 TRBV30 - CAWSRSGGKGYEQYF TGTGCCTGGAGTAGATCAGGGGGGAAAGGGTACGAGCAGTACTTC
16 - TRBJ1-3 TRBV10-3 - CAISEGLAYSGNTIYF TGTGCCATCAGTGAGGGTCTAGCCTACTCTGGAAACACCATATATTTT
17 - TRBJ2-1 TRBV9 TRBD2 CASSANTLAGGVNEQFF TGTGCCAGCAGCGCCAATACACTAGCGGGGGGCGTCAATGAGCAGTTCTTC
17 - TRBJ2-7 TRBV27 - CASSFRGATGLSYEQYF TGTGCCAGCAGTTTTAGAGGAGCCACAGGGCTCTCCTACGAGCAGTACTTC
15 - TRBJ2-3 TRBV2 - CASSELGSDGDTQYF TGTGCCAGCAGTGAACTGGGGAGCGACGGAGATACGCAGTATTTT
15 - TRBJ1-5 TRBV4-1 - CASSQGFGSNQPQHF TGCGCCAGCAGCCAAGGTTTCGGGAGCAATCAGCCCCAGCATTTT
14 few TRBJ2-7 TRBV2 - CASSARRTSYEQYF TGTGCCAGCAGTGCCAGGAGGACCTCCTACGAGCAGTACTTC
15 - TRBJ2-7 TRBV10-3 TRBD2 CAISESSGGSYEQYF TGTGCCATCAGTGAGTCGAGCGGGGGGTCCTACGAGCAGTACTTC
14 - TRBJ2-7 TRBV6-5 - CASGYGRGPYEQYF TGTGCCTCAGGTTACGGGCGGGGCCCCTACGAGCAGTACTTC
20 - TRBJ1-1 TRBV4-1 TRBD1 CASSQPQDNPLDRGGFGAFF TGCGCCAGCAGCCAACCCCAGGATAATCCCCTTGACAGGGGCGGATTTGGAGCTTTCTTT
13 - TRBJ1-1 TRBV7-8 TRBD1 CASSTRDRNEAFF TGTGCCAGCAGCACCCGGGACAGAAATGAAGCTTTCTTT
15 - TRBJ1-1 TRBV18 TRBD1 CASSPQGQGATEAFF TGTGCCAGCTCACCCCAGGGACAGGGGGCCACTGAAGCTTTCTTT
15 - TRBJ1-6 TRBV2 TRBD1 CASSAPDRINSPLHF TGTGCCAGCAGCGCCCCGGACAGGATCAATTCACCCCTCCACTTT
15 - TRBJ1-3 TRBV5-4 - CASSSDSYSGNTIYF TGTGCCAGCAGTTCTGACAGTTACTCTGGAAACACCATATATTTT
11 - TRBJ2-3 TRBV20-1 - CSGSGLDTQYF TGCAGTGGGTCTGGACTCGATACGCAGTATTTT
17 few TRBJ2-5 TRBV4-2 TRBD2 CASSQDGTSGGAETQYF TGTGCCAGCAGCCAAGATGGGACTAGCGGGGGGGCAGAGACCCAGTACTTC
14 - TRBJ1-5 TRBV15 TRBD1 CATSRASGGPPQHF TGTGCCACCAGCAGAGCCTCAGGGGGTCCGCCCCAGCATTTT
14 - TRBJ1-5 TRBV30 TRBD1 CAWSRDRGYRPQHF TGTGCCTGGAGTAGGGACAGGGGGTATCGGCCCCAGCATTTT
15 - TRBJ1-5 TRBV27 - CASSEGGLGNQPQHF TGTGCCAGCAGTGAGGGGGGGCTGGGCAATCAGCCCCAGCATTTT
15 - TRBJ1-2 TRBV4-2 - CASSQVAGANYGYTF TGTGCCAGCAGCCAAGTTGCGGGGGCGAACTATGGCTACACCTTC
14 - TRBJ2-1 TRBV10-2 - CASRGLAPSDEQFF TGCGCCAGCAGGGGCCTAGCGCCCTCGGATGAGCAGTTCTTC
13 - TRBJ1-5 TRBV30 - CAWSPGNGQPQHF TGTGCCTGGAGTCCAGGGAATGGCCAGCCCCAGCATTTT
17 - TRBJ1-5 TRBV21-1 - CASSKARGGAANQPQHF TGTGCCAGCAGCAAAGCCAGAGGGGGCGCGGCGAATCAGCCCCAGCATTTT
14 - TRBJ2-5 TRBV9 TRBD1 CASSAGTGGETQYF TGTGCCAGCAGTGCCGGGACAGGAGGGGAGACCCAGTACTTC
23 - TRBJ2-7 TRBV27 TRBD1 CASGSGTGVFTNNPNTSINEQYF TGTGCCAGCGGATCCGGGACAGGGGTGTTCACCAACAACCCGAACACCTCGATCAACGAGCAGTACTTC
13 once TRBJ1-5 TRBV15 TRBD1 CATSRDVTGAEHF TGTGCCACCAGCAGAGATGTGACAGGGGCAGAGCATTTT
19 few TRBJ2-1 TRBV11-2 TRBD2 CASSPGHPSAAGGGVEQFF TGTGCCAGCAGCCCGGGACATCCCTCAGCAGCGGGAGGGGGTGTGGAGCAGTTCTTC
14 - TRBJ1-1 TRBV27 - CASSFSGAPTEAFF TGTGCCAGCAGTTTTTCAGGGGCGCCCACTGAAGCTTTCTTT
13 - TRBJ2-7 TRBV10-3 TRBD1 CAISDPYRGEQYF TGTGCCATCAGTGACCCTTACAGGGGGGAGCAGTACTTC
16 - TRBJ2-1 TRBV27 TRBD2 CASSLALAGGPDEQFF TGTGCCAGCAGTTTGGCCCTAGCGGGAGGGCCTGATGAGCAGTTCTTC
14 once TRBJ1-2 TRBV11-2 TRBD1 CASSKQQGAYGYTF TGTGCCAGCAGCAAACAACAGGGGGCCTATGGCTACACCTTC
15 - TRBJ2-7 TRBV7-6 TRBD1 CASSLEQGIAYEQYF TGTGCCAGCAGCCTAGAACAGGGGATAGCCTACGAGCAGTACTTC
14 - TRBJ2-7 TRBV7-3 TRBD1 CASSSGTGIDEQYF TGTGCCAGCAGCTCTGGGACAGGGATCGACGAGCAGTACTTC
11 - TRBJ2-3 TRBV2 - CASSRTDTQYF TGTGCCAGCTCTCGCACAGATACGCAGTATTTT
16 - TRBJ2-2 TRBV2 TRBD2 CASSQISGVNTGELFF TGTGCCAGCAGTCAAATTAGCGGGGTAAACACCGGGGAGCTGTTTTTT
13 once TRBJ2-3 TRBV4-1 - CASSQSYQDTQYF TGCGCCAGCAGCCAAAGCTATCAAGATACGCAGTATTTT
17 - TRBJ2-1 TRBV5-4 TRBD2 CASSLDSAGGSYNEQFF TGTGCCAGCAGCTTGGATTCTGCGGGGGGTTCCTACAATGAGCAGTTCTTC
16 - TRBJ2-5 TRBV14 - CASSQDWWDSQETQYF TGTGCCAGCAGCCAAGATTGGTGGGACTCCCAAGAGACCCAGTACTTC
14 - TRBJ1-2 TRBV6-5 TRBD1 CASSDRGEFGGYTF TGTGCCAGCAGTGACAGGGGGGAGTTTGGAGGCTACACCTTC
13 - TRBJ2-1 TRBV19 - CASSIAPSNEQFF TGTGCCAGTAGTATAGCACCCAGCAATGAGCAGTTCTTC
12 - TRBJ1-1 TRBV6-1 - CASNTGWTEAFF TGTGCCAGCAATACAGGGTGGACTGAAGCTTTCTTT
14 - TRBJ2-2 TRBV5-1 TRBD2 CASSSGLHTGELFF TGCGCCAGCAGCTCGGGACTACACACCGGGGAGCTGTTTTTT
14 once TRBJ2-7 TRBV5-6 - CASSLPPAASEQYF TGTGCCAGCAGCTTACCGCCGGCGGCGAGCGAGCAGTACTTC
12 once TRBJ2-7 TRBV4-1 - CASSQGTGEQYF TGCGCCAGCAGCCAAGGAACGGGGGAGCAGTACTTC
19 - TRBJ2-1 TRBV28 TRBD1 CASSPRAGTGETYYNEQFF TGTGCCAGCAGTCCCCGGGCCGGGACAGGGGAGACCTATTACAATGAGCAGTTCTTC
19 - TRBJ2-1 TRBV28 TRBD2 CASSPLPGLAPSSYNEQFF TGTGCCAGCAGTCCACTACCGGGACTAGCGCCGAGCTCCTACAATGAGCAGTTCTTC
16 - TRBJ1-6 TRBV4-1 TRBD1 CASSQALTGANSPLHF TGCGCCAGCAGCCAAGCACTTACAGGGGCCAATTCACCCCTCCACTTT
17 - TRBJ2-6 TRBV5-6 - CASSSPTNRAGANVLTF TGTGCCAGCAGCTCGCCAACTAACAGGGCTGGGGCCAACGTCCTGACTTTC
13 - TRBJ2-7 TRBV12-5 - CASGLSEFYEQYF TGTGCTAGTGGCCTTAGCGAGTTCTACGAGCAGTACTTC
13 - TRBJ1-2 TRBV7-3 TRBD1 CASSSQGVNGYTF TGTGCCAGCAGCTCCCAGGGGGTCAATGGCTACACCTTC
13 - TRBJ2-1 TRBV10-3 - CAVTGLLGDEQFF TGTGCCGTCACGGGACTCCTGGGCGATGAGCAGTTCTTC
14 few TRBJ2-7 TRBV7-6 - CASSSGRGALEQYF TGTGCCAGCAGCTCTGGCAGGGGGGCCCTCGAGCAGTACTTC
15 - TRBJ2-5 TRBV25-1 TRBD2 CASSDLGGREETQYF TGTGCCAGCAGTGACCTCGGGGGGAGGGAAGAGACCCAGTACTTC
15 - TRBJ2-7 TRBV2 - CASSVSGRGSYEQYF TGTGCCAGCAGTGTCTCCGGCAGAGGCTCCTACGAGCAGTACTTC
11 - TRBJ1-2 TRBV6-6 TRBD1 CASGQARSYTF TGTGCCAGCGGACAGGCCCGGAGCTACACCTTC
14 - TRBJ2-7 TRBV6-1 TRBD1 CASRGQGSSYEQYF TGTGCCAGCAGGGGACAGGGGAGCTCCTACGAGCAGTACTTC
18 - TRBJ2-6 TRBV4-1 TRBD2 CASSQGGLAGTGANVLTF TGCGCCAGCAGCCAAGGAGGACTAGCGGGAACTGGGGCCAACGTCCTGACTTTC